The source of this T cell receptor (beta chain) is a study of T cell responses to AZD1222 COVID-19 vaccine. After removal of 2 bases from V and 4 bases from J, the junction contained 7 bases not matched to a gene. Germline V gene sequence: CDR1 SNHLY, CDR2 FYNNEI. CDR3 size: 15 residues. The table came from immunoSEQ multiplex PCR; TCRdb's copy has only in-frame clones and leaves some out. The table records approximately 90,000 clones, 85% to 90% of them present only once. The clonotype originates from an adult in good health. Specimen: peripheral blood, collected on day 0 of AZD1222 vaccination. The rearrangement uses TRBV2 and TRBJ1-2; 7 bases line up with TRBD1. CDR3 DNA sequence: TGTGCCAGCAGTGAAATTACAGGGGCGACCTATGGCTACACCTTC. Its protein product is CASSEITGATYGYTF.